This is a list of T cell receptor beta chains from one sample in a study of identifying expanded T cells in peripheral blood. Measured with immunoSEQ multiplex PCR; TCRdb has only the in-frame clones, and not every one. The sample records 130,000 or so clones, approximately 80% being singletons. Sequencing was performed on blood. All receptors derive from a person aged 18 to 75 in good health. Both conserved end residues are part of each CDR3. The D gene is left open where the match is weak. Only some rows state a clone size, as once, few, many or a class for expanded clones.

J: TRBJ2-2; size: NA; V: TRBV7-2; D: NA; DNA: TGTGCCAGCAGCTCCGTGCCGGGGGCGGGCACCGGGGAGCTGTTTTTT; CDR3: CASSSVPGAGTGELFF
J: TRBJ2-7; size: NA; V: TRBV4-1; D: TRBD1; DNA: TGCGCCAGCAGCCCCGAAAAATTGACCGGGACAGGGAACTTCGAGCAGTACTTC; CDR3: CASSPEKLTGTGNFEQYF
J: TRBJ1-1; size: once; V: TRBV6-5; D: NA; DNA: TGTGCCAGCAGTTACTCGCTTAGTATTCCTGAAGCTTTCTTT; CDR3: CASSYSLSIPEAFF
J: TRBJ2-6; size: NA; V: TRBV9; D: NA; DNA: TGTGCCAGCAGCGTAGGCGGGCGGTCTGGGGCCAACGTCCTGACTTTC; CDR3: CASSVGGRSGANVLTF
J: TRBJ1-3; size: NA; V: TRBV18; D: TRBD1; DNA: TGTGCCAGCTCACCATCTGGACAGGGGGCGAAAGGAAACACCATATATTTT; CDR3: CASSPSGQGAKGNTIYF
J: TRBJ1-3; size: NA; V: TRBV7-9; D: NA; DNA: TGTGCCAGCAGCTTAGACACTCTCTCTGGAAACACCATATATTTT; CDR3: CASSLDTLSGNTIYF
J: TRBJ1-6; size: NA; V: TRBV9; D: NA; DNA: TGTGCCAGCAGCGTCCGCTCCTATAATTCACCCCTCCACTTT; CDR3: CASSVRSYNSPLHF
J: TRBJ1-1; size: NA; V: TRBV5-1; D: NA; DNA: TGCGCCAGCAGCTCGGACGGGGGGACTGAAGCTTTCTTT; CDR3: CASSSDGGTEAFF
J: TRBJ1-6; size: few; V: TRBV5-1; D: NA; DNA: TGCGCCAGCAGCCCTCAGGCCCCTGGGAATTCACCCCTCCACTTT; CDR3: CASSPQAPGNSPLHF
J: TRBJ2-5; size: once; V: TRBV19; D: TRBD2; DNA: TGTGCCAGTAGTATACCGAAGCGGGGGGCTCAAGAGACCCAGTACTTC; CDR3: CASSIPKRGAQETQYF
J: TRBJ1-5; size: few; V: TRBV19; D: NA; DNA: TGTGCCAGTAGCCATAGGGGCAGCAATCAGCCCCAGCATTTT; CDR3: CASSHRGSNQPQHF
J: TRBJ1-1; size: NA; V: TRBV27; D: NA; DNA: TGTGCCAGCAGTCTATACCCGGGATCCCCTGAAGCTTTCTTT; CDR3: CASSLYPGSPEAFF
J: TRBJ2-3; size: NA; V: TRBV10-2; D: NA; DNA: TGCGCCAGCAGTGAATTTTCTGGAGCAGGCGCCAGCACAGATACGCAGTATTTT; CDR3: CASSEFSGAGASTDTQYF
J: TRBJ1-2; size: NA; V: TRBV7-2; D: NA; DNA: TGTGCCAGCAGCTCCCGGGGTAGGGGATGGGACTATGGCTACACCTTC; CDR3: CASSSRGRGWDYGYTF
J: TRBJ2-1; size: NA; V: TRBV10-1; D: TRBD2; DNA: TGCGCCAGCAGTGATACTAGCGGGGCGAACAATGAGCAGTTCTTC; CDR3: CASSDTSGANNEQFF
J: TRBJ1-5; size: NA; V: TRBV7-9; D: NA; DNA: TGTGCCAGCAGCTTAAATGGGCGGGGGGGCAGTCCTCAGCCCCAGCATTTT; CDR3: CASSLNGRGGSPQPQHF
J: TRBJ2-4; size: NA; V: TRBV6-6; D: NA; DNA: TGTGCCAGCAGTTCCCTGGGCGGGAAAGCGAACATTCAGTACTTC; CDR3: CASSSLGGKANIQYF
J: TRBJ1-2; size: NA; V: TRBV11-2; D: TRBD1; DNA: TGTGCCAGCAGCCCGGGACAGGGAGTCTGGGGCTACACCTTC; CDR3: CASSPGQGVWGYTF
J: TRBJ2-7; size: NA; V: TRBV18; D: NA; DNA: TGTGCCAGCTCACCCCCAGGGTCCTACGAGCAGTACTTC; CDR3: CASSPPGSYEQYF
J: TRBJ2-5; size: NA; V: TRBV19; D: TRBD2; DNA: TGTGCCAGTAAACAGCGGGGTGTGGGTGGGGAGACCCAGTACTTC; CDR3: CASKQRGVGGETQYF
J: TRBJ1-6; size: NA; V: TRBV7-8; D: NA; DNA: TGTGCCAGCACTGGACCCGGGCCTGATAATTCACCCCTCCACTTT; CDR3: CASTGPGPDNSPLHF
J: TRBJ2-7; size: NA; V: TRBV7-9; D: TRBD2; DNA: TGTGCCAGCAGCTGGGCGGGGGGAGAACAGTACTTC; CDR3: CASSWAGGEQYF
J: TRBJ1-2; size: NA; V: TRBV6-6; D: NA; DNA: TGTGCCAGCAGTCGGAACGGAGCTAACTATGGCTACACCTTC; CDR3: CASSRNGANYGYTF
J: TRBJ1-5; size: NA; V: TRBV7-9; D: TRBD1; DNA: TGTGCCAGCAGCCCGACAGGGGGTAATCAGCCCCAGCATTTT; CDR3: CASSPTGGNQPQHF
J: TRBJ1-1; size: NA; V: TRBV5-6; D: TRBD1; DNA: TGTGCCAGCAGCGTGGACAGGGGAGTCTCGAACACTGAAGCTTTCTTT; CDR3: CASSVDRGVSNTEAFF
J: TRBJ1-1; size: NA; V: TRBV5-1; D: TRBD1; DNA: TGCGCCAGCAGCTTGGCCCCTCTAGGACAGGGGGACACTGAAGCTTTCTTT; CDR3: CASSLAPLGQGDTEAFF
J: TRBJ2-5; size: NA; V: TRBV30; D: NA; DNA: TGTGCCTGGAGCCGGGACTCTTACACTGCCCAAGAGACCCAGTACTTC; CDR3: CAWSRDSYTAQETQYF
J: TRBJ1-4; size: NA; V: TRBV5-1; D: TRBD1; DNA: TGCGCCAGCAGCTTGGAAGCGACAGGGGACTATGAAAAACTGTTTTTT; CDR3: CASSLEATGDYEKLFF
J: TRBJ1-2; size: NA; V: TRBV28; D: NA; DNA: TGTGCCAGCGGCCCCAGGGTTGGCTATGGCTACACCTTC; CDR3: CASGPRVGYGYTF
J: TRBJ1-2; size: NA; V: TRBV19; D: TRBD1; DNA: TGTGCCAGTAGTATAGGCGGACAGGGGGCCCCGGGCTACACCTTC; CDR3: CASSIGGQGAPGYTF